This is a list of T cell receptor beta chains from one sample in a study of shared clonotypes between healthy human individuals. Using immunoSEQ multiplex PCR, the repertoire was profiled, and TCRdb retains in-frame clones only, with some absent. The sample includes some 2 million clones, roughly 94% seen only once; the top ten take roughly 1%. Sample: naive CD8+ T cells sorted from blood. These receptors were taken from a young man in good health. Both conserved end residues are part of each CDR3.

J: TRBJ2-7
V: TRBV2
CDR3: CASSAGGAYEQYF

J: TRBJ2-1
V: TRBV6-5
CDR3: CASSYGLAGAEQFF

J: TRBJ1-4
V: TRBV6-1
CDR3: CASSEHGPHLLVNEKLFF

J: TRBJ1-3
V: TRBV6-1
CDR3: CASSASGGTGNTIYF

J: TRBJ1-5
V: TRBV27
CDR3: CASSETGIGQPQHF

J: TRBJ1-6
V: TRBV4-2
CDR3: CASSQDLKLSTSYNSPLHF

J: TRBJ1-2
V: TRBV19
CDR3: CASSKGAGYTF

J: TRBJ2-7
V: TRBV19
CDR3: CARAYEQYF

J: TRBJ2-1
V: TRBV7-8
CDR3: CASSLDGRGNEQFF

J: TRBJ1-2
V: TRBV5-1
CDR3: CASSLRGANYGYTF

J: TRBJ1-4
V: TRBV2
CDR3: CASSESRVLDGAYATNEKLFF

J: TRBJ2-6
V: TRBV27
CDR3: CASSPSDRVIFAGANVLTF

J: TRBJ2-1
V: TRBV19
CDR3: CASSMQREFYNEQFF

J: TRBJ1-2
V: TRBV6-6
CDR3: CASSYRDRGVDGYTF

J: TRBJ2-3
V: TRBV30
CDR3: CAWSVGAKDTQYF

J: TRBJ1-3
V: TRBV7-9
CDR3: CASSLRGSGNTIYF

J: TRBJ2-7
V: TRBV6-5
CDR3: CASSQLSGEEQYF

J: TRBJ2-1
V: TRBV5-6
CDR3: CASSAIREGMSNEQFF

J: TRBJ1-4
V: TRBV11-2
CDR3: CASSSTFSRPLFF

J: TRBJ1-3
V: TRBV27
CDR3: CASSSSGNGNTIYF

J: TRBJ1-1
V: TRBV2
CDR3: CASLPGFGETEAFF

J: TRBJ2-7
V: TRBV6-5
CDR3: CASIIGTGMNEQYF

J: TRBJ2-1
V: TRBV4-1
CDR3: CASSLHGEPLEFF

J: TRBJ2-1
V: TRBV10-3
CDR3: CAISKEGPSYNEQFF

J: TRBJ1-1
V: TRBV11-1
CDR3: CASSSLWGRQDTEAFF

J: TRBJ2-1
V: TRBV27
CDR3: CASSLSSGTDHNEQFF

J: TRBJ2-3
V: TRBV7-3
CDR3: CASSLRLAGRYTTDTQYF

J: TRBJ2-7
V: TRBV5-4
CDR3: CASSLGTVSSYEQYF

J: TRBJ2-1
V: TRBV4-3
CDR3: CASSPGVLAGVEQFF

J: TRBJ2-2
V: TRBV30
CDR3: CAWSVGPSGELFF

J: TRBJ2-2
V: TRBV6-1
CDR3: CASSAKGIGELFF

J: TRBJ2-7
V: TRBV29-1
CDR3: CSVRWGEGYEQYF

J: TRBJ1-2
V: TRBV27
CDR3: CASSLSQGNYGYTF